These 15 T cell receptor beta chains were sequenced from one sample in a study of shared clonotypes between healthy human individuals. Naivety among CD8 cells was defined by CD45RO negativity and positive CCR7 selection, thereby excluding terminally differentiated effector memory CD45RA+ cells. Clones were read by immunoSEQ multiplex PCR, and TCRdb kept only the in-frame ones, dropping some. The sample carries hundreds of thousands of clones, approximately 96% recorded once. The sequenced sample consisted of naive CD8+ T cells sorted from blood. All receptors come from a woman under 40 in good health.

This chain uses TRBV4-1 with TRBJ1-1, with a tentative D call TRBD1 (6 bases). This CDR3 is built from 14 residues. Looked up from germline, CDR1 is MGHRA and CDR2 is YSYEKL. The ends were cut back, 4 bases at V and 2 bases at J, with 11 bases in the middle. CDR3 nucleotides: TGCGCCAGCAGCCTCTCAGGGGAAAACACTGAAGCTTTCTTT. Residues: CASSLSGENTEAFF.

In DNA form, the CDR3 reads TGTGCCAGCAGCTTAGTTCGGGGGGTTACAGATACGCAGTATTTT. Translating it yields CASSLVRGVTDTQYF. V gene TRBV7-9 combines with J gene TRBJ2-3; 7 bases map to TRBD2. Unmatched junction bases numbered 4, after V lost 1 base and J lost 3 bases. The CDR3 contains 15 residues. CDR1 SEHNR and CDR2 FQNEAQ come from the germline V gene (reference sequence).

The chain employs TRBV5-6 and TRBJ2-2; D gene unclear. V lost 2 bases to trimming and J lost 6 bases, with 5 bases between them. The germline CDR1 and CDR2 sequences are SGHDT and YYEEEE. There are 12 residues in the CDR3. The CDR3 spells CASSFEAGELFF. The CDR3 nucleotides read TGTGCCAGCAGCTTTGAGGCCGGGGAGCTGTTTTTT.

This rearrangement joins TRBV4-1 to TRBJ2-1; D is ambiguous. CDR1 is MGHRA, CDR2 YSYEKL, per germline. The CDR3 covers 15 residues. The germline V and J ends were trimmed by 0 bases and 6 bases, with 12 bases remaining between them. The CDR3 bases are TGCGCCAGCAGCCAAGATAATCGAGTTGGCAATGAGCAGTTCTTC. Translating it yields CASSQDNRVGNEQFF.

This clone was detected once. The DNA of the CDR3 is TGTGCCAGCAGTGAAAGGACAGGATCAGGATGGAGTGGAGAGACCCAGTACTTC. Translated, it gives CASSERTGSGWSGETQYF. The chain employs TRBV2 and TRBJ2-5; TRBD1 matches at 7 bases. Trimming at V came to 2 bases and at J to 4 bases, leaving 16 bases not matched to a gene. Germline assignment: CDR1 SNHLY and CDR2 FYNNEI. This CDR3 region has 18 residues.

V usage is TRBV19 and J usage is TRBJ1-5; tentatively, D is TRBD1 (5 bases). CDR1 and CDR2 from the germline V gene are LNHDA and SQIVND (reference sequence). This CDR3 is built from 15 residues. V was pared by 0 bases and J by 4 bases, with 10 bases between. CDR3 bases: TGTGCCAGTAGTATAGAGCTAGGGGAAAATCAGCCCCAGCATTTT. This encodes CASSIELGENQPQHF.

This chain connects TRBV7-7 to TRBJ2-2, with D tentatively TRBD1 or TRBD2 (5 bases each). Germline V gene data show CDR1 as SSHAT and CDR2 as FNYEAQ (reference sequence). The V end was cut by 6 bases, the J end by 7 bases, with 9 bases between. The CDR3 totals 12 residues. CDR3 coding DNA: TGTGCCAGCAGTCCTGGGGGCGGGGAGCTGTTTTTT. Translated, it gives CASSPGGGELFF.

This chain uses TRBV6-1 with TRBJ1-1; D remains unclear. CDR3 length: 12 residues. Trimming took off 0 bases at V and 8 bases at J, with 7 bases between the two ends. Looked up from germline, CDR1 is MNHNS and CDR2 is SASEGT. In DNA, the CDR3 is TGTGCCAGCAGTGAAGCGCAGAGGGAAGCTTTCTTT. Amino acid sequence: CASSEAQREAFF.

This rearrangement joins TRBV13 to TRBJ2-3; 8 bases align to TRBD2. Germline-derived CDR1 and CDR2 are PRHDT and FYEKMQ (reference sequence). This CDR3 contains 13 residues. The trim removed 7 bases at V and 4 bases at J, leaving 4 bases unmatched. CDR3 loop: CASNSGAADTQYF. The CDR3 bases are TGTGCCAGCAATAGCGGGGCGGCAGATACGCAGTATTTT. Supplemented by reference TRBV13 and TRBJ2-3, the full variable domain reads AAGVIQSPRHLIKEKRETATLKCYPIPRHDTVYWYQQGPGQDPQFLISFYEKMQSDKGSIPDRFSAQQFSDYHSELNMSSLELGDSALYFCASNSGAADTQYFGPGTRLTVL.

The gene calls are TRBV6-5 and TRBJ2-2; unclear D gene. V lost 2 bases and J 3 bases, leaving 10 bases between the germline ends. This CDR3 contains 15 residues. Germline V gene sequence: CDR1 MNHEY, CDR2 SVGAGI. CDR3 sequence reads: CASSYSYSDTGELFF. CDR3 in DNA: TGTGCCAGCAGTTACAGCTATTCTGACACCGGGGAGCTGTTTTTT.

The count of this clone is one. V gene TRBV25-1 combines with J gene TRBJ2-5; D perhaps matches TRBD1 (6 bases). The germline gives CDR1 MGHDK, CDR2 SYGVNS. CDR3 length: 15 residues. V lost 3 bases to trimming and J lost 5 bases, with 16 bases between them. The CDR3 DNA is TGTGCCAGCAGTGACCGTAACAGGGCGAGGGAGACCCAGTACTTC. It is translated as CASSDRNRARETQYF.

The chain uses TRBV30 and TRBJ1-2; the D gene is possibly TRBD1 (5 bases). CDR3 size: 14 residues. Germline assignment: CDR1 GTSNPN and CDR2 SVGIG (reference sequence). V gave up 4 bases and J gave up 3 bases, with 15 bases separating them. CDR3 region: CAWIAGPSDYGYTF. CDR3 nucleotide sequence: TGTGCCTGGATTGCGGGGCCCTCCGACTATGGCTACACCTTC.

The rearrangement links TRBV7-2 to TRBJ1-2; 7 nucleotides align to TRBD1. Germline-derived CDR1 and CDR2 are SGHTA and FQGNSA. CDR3 length: 14 residues. The junction had 10 bases not matched to a gene; V was cut back by 5 bases and J by 7 bases. The CDR3 bases are TGTGCCAGCAGCCACCGACAGGGCGAGGGTGGCTACACCTTC. Amino acid sequence: CASSHRQGEGGYTF.

The chain combines TRBV7-6 with TRBJ2-5; TRBD1 agrees at 8 bases. The V segment lost 5 bases and the J segment 1 base; nucleotides outside the gene matches: 9. The CDR3 spans 16 residues. From germline, CDR1 is SGHVS and CDR2 FNYEAQ. The CDR3 DNA follows: TGTGCCAGCAGCCCCGACGGACAGGGAATCCAAGAGACCCAGTACTTC. It is translated as CASSPDGQGIQETQYF. The full variable domain, completed using reference TRBV7-6 and TRBJ2-5, is GAGVSQSPRYKVTKRGQDVALRCDPISGHVSLYWYRQALGQGPEFLTYFNYEAQQDKSGLPNDRFSAERPEGSISTLTIQRTEQRDSAMYRCASSPDGQGIQETQYFGPGTRLLVL.

The V gene is TRBV19, the J gene TRBJ2-1; 7 positions agree with TRBD1. Germline V CDR1 and CDR2: LNHDA, SQIVND (reference sequence). The V segment lost 0 bases and the J segment 7 bases; nucleotides outside the gene matches: 12. CDR3 length: 17 residues. The CDR3 is CASSIDLEQGITNEQFF. In nucleotides, the CDR3 is TGTGCCAGTAGTATAGATTTGGAACAGGGGATTACGAATGAGCAGTTCTTC.